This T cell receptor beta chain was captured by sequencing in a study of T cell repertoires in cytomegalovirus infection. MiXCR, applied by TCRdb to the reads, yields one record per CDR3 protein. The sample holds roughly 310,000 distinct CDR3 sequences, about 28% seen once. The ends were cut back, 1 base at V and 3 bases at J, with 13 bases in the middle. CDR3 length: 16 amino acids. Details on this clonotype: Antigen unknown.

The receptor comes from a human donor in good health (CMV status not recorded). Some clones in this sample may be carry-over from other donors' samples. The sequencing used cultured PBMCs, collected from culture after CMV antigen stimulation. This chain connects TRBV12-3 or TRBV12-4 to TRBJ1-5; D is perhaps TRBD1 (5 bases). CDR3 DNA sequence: TGTGCCAGCAGTTTAGAGAGGGGACCTCACAATCAGCCCCAGCATTTT. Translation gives CASSLERGPHNQPQHF.